What follows are 9 T cell receptor beta chains derived from one specimen sequenced in a study of T cells in Graves' hyperthyroidism and ophthalmopathy. The TCR beta CDR3 regions underwent amplification using RNA transcripts as the source. RT-PCR in the first round (using the HTBI primer set) targeted the TCR CDR3. TCRdb re-called the multiplex PCR reads with MiXCR, one entry per CDR3 protein. The sample lists 250,000 to 300,000 distinct CDR3 sequences, around 15% occurring once. The sample comprised blood. Source of these receptors: a woman between 50 and 59 years old with Graves' hyperthyroidism that later progressed to Graves' ophthalmopathy.

This clonotype was found many times. The V gene is TRBV2, the J gene TRBJ2-7; TRBD1 agrees at 7 bases. V gave up 7 bases and J gave up 0 bases; unmatched junction bases: 3. The CDR3 contains 13 residues. CDR1 and CDR2 (germline): SNHLY, FYNNEI. The CDR3 loop is CASNRDSSYEQYF. CDR3 nucleotides: TGTGCCAGCAACCGGGACAGCTCCTACGAGCAGTACTTC.

This clonotype was recorded many times. V gene TRBV20-1 combines with J gene TRBJ1-3; D not resolved. This CDR3 comprises 14 residues. The germline V and J ends were trimmed by 6 bases and 0 bases, with 12 bases remaining between them. In germline, CDR1 is DFQATT, CDR2 SNEGSKA (reference sequence). CDR3 bases: TGCAGTGCCAGCCCCGGTCCCTCTGGAAACACCATATATTTT. Translation gives CSASPGPSGNTIYF.

This sequence joins TRBV27 and TRBJ2-3; 10 positions agree with TRBD2. The CDR3 has 17 amino acids. CDR1 and CDR2 from the germline V gene are MNHEY and SMNVEV (reference sequence). The trim removed 4 bases at V and 0 bases at J, leaving 7 bases unmatched. CDR3 sequence (DNA): TGTGCCAGCAGTTCCGGACTAGCGGTTTCTAGCACAGATACGCAGTATTTT. This sequence encodes CASSSGLAVSSTDTQYF.

This clonotype was counted at least ten times. The rearrangement joins TRBV18 to TRBJ2-7; D unclear. The germline V gene encodes CDR1 KGHSH and CDR2 LQKENI. CDR3 size: 14 residues. Trimming removed 0 bases at V and 4 bases at J, with 10 bases between. CDR3 in DNA: TGTGCCAGCTCACCACCGGTTAGCCAATACGAGCAGTACTTC. This codes for CASSPPVSQYEQYF.

This clonotype has a count of ten or more. V is TRBV7-2 and J is TRBJ2-3; 12 bases are a match to TRBD2. J lost 1 base, V lost 3 bases, and 14 bases had no gene match. Germline loops: CDR1 SGHTA, CDR2 FQGNSA. The CDR3 runs to 20 residues. CDR3 nucleotides: TGTGCCAGCAGCTTGAGGACTAGCGGGACCCTCAGTTGGCGCACAGATACGCAGTATTTT. This sequence encodes CASSLRTSGTLSWRTDTQYF.

This clonotype showed up many times. This chain connects TRBV28 to TRBJ1-2, with 7 bases fitting TRBD1. Germline lookup yields CDR1 MDHEN and CDR2 SYDVKM. The CDR3 sequence is 12 residues long. V lost 4 bases, J lost 7 bases, and 3 bases stayed unmatched. CDR3 in DNA: TGTGCCAGCAGTTCGACAGGGTTTGGCTACACCTTC. Translation gives CASSSTGFGYTF.

The V and J genes are TRBV7-9 and TRBJ1-3; TRBD1 agrees at 10 bases. The CDR3 has 16 residues. V shed 5 bases and J 3 bases; nucleotides not matched to a gene: 7. Germline CDR1 SEHNR, CDR2 FQNEAQ (reference sequence). In nucleotides, the CDR3 is TGTGCCAGCAGCCGCTCCGGGACAGGGGTTGGAAACACCATATATTTT. It yields the protein CASSRSGTGVGNTIYF. Supplemented by reference TRBV7-9 and TRBJ1-3, the full variable domain reads DTGVSQNPRHKITKRGQNVTFRCDPISEHNRLYWYRQTLGQGPEFLTYFQNEAQLEKSRLLSDRFSAERPKGSFSTLEIQRTEQGDSAMYLCASSRSGTGVGNTIYFGEGSWLTVV.

This clonotype was counted ten times or more. This chain joins TRBV3-1 and TRBJ2-5, with TRBD2 matching over 10 bases. Germline CDR1 LGHDT, CDR2 YNNKEL (reference sequence). With V trimmed by 0 bases and J by 10 bases, 14 bases remained unmatched. This CDR3 comprises 17 residues. Here the CDR3 reads CASSQEGLAEAPFRQYF. The CDR3 region has the DNA TGTGCCAGCAGCCAAGAAGGACTAGCGGAGGCCCCCTTTCGCCAGTACTTC.

The chain links TRBV20-1 to TRBJ1-1, with D possibly matching TRBD1 (5 bases). The CDR3 sequence is 11 residues long. Germline V lookup: CDR1 DFQATT, CDR2 SNEGSKA (reference sequence). Trimming shortened V by 5 bases and J by 7 bases, and 11 bases separated the two germline ends. The CDR3, as DNA: TGCAGTGCTCGCTTGAGGGGTGAAGCTTTCTTT. Amino acid sequence: CSARLRGEAFF.